Each of the 2 T cell receptor beta chains below was sequenced from the same sample in a study of blood T cell repertoires in COVID-19. The repertoire was sequenced with immunoSEQ multiplex PCR; TCRdb's copy has only in-frame clones and lacks some. This table holds fewer than 250,000 clones, 89% found once. Sequenced material: PBMCs or T cells enriched from blood (not recorded which). The origin of the receptors is a woman between 18 and 29 years old who had recovered from COVID-19.

The CDR3 DNA is TGTGCCAGCAGCTTGAACTCTCGGGACAGGCTAAATTCACCCCTCCACTTT. Amino acid sequence: CASSLNSRDRLNSPLHF. The V and J genes are TRBV5-6 and TRBJ1-6; 8 bases match TRBD1. Germline values: CDR1 SGHDT, CDR2 YYEEEE. With 1 base clipped from V and 7 bases from J, the junction kept 10 bases outside the gene matches. The CDR3 contains 17 residues.

The chain combines TRBV7-9 with TRBJ1-2; D perhaps matches TRBD1 (6 bases). This CDR3 is built from 16 residues. V gave up 3 bases and J gave up 2 bases, with 16 bases separating them. Per germline, CDR1 SEHNR and CDR2 FQNEAQ (reference sequence). The CDR3 nucleotides are TGTGCCAGCAGCTTTTATTCGGCAGGGGCGAACTATGGCTACACCTTC. Encoded protein: CASSFYSAGANYGYTF.